One and the same sample provided the 19 T cell receptor beta chains below, sequenced in a study of T-cell reconstitution after alpha-beta-depleted transplantation in children. Unique molecular identifiers tagged the TCRbeta library. TCRdb re-called the PCR reads with MiXCR, one entry per CDR3 protein. The sample contains more than 400,000 distinct CDR3 sequences, over 10% of which appear only once. The starting material was PBMCs, mostly from graft donor cells, obtained 180 days after TCRalphabeta/CD19-depleted stem cell transplant. Receptors originate from a female patient aged 2-9 years who had a stem cell transplant for aplastic anemia, so the T cells may come from the graft donor.

The gene calls are TRBV6-2 or TRBV6-3 and TRBJ1-5, with D tentatively TRBD1 (6 bases). The germline V and J ends were trimmed by 2 bases and 9 bases, with 17 bases remaining between them. CDR3 length: 15 amino acids. Germline V CDR1 and CDR2: MNHEY, SVGEGT. The CDR3 bases are TGTGCCAGCAGTTACGGGGGGCCTGCGGGATGGCCCCAGCATTTT. This gives the protein CASSYGGPAGWPQHF.

This clonotype was counted many times. Here the CDR3 reads CASSAHRDPQFF. CDR3 coding DNA: TGTGCCAGCAGTGCCCACCGGGACCCGCAGTTCTTC. The chain combines TRBV2 with TRBJ2-1; D may match TRBD1 or TRBD2 (5 bases each). This CDR3 is 12 amino acids long. CDR1 and CDR2 (germline): SNHLY, FYNNEI. The germline V and J ends were trimmed by 4 bases and 12 bases, with 13 bases remaining between them. The full variable domain, rest sourced from reference TRBV2 and TRBJ2-1, is EPEVTQTPSHQVTQMGQEVILRCVPISNHLYFYWYRQILGQKVEFLVSFYNNEISEKSEIFDDQFSVERPDGSNFTLKIRSTKLEDSAMYFCASSAHRDPQFFGPGTRLTVL.

This clonotype was counted a few times. The V and J genes are TRBV20-1 and TRBJ1-5, with D possibly matching TRBD1 (6 bases). CDR3 length: 16 amino acids. Germline V gives CDR1 DFQATT, CDR2 SNEGSKA (reference sequence). The V and J ends lost 3 bases and 7 bases respectively, with 22 bases between them. The CDR3 sequence is CSASNGGRALLQPQHF. As DNA, the CDR3 is TGCAGTGCTAGTAACGGGGGGCGAGCCCTTTTGCAGCCCCAGCATTTT.

The V call is TRBV6-5, the J call TRBJ2-4; no firm D call. The V end was cut by 5 bases, the J end by 1 base, with 18 bases between. Germline CDR1 and CDR2: MNHEY and SVGAGI. The length of the CDR3 is 17 residues. The CDR3 region has the DNA TGTGCCAGCAGTCTATCTCCGGGTCTCCGGGCCAAAAACATTCAGTACTTC. Its translation: CASSLSPGLRAKNIQYF.

The chain recombines TRBV29-1 with TRBJ1-1; 8 bases align to TRBD1. Trimming at V came to 7 bases and at J to 3 bases, leaving 7 bases not matched to a gene. Germline V gives CDR1 SQVTM, CDR2 ANQGSEA. The CDR3 is 13 residues long. The CDR3 nucleotides read TGCAGCGCTAAGGACAGGGCCGACACTGAAGCTTTCTTT. This sequence encodes CSAKDRADTEAFF.

The CDR3 here is CASSVVPEDQPQHF. As DNA, the CDR3 is TGTGCCAGCAGCGTAGTACCCGAAGATCAGCCCCAGCATTTT. This chain joins TRBV9 and TRBJ1-5; D is unclear. CDR1 is SGDLS and CDR2 is YYNGEE in the germline V gene. This CDR3 region has 14 residues. V lost 0 bases to trimming and J lost 5 bases, with 9 bases between them. The entire variable domain, with the rest obtained from reference TRBV9 and TRBJ1-5, is as follows: DSGVTQTPKHLITATGQRVTLRCSPRSGDLSVYWYQQSLDQGLQFLIQYYNGEERAKGNILERFSAQQFPDLHSELNLSSLELGDSALYFCASSVVPEDQPQHFGDGTRLSIL.

In this sample, this clonotype turned up a few times. J is TRBJ2-7 and V is TRBV5-1; D gene ambiguous. Germline CDR1 and CDR2: SGHRS and YFSETQ. The CDR3 runs 16 residues. The CDR3: CASSLALVVGSYEQYV. In DNA form, the CDR3 reads TGCGCCAGCAGTTTGGCGTTGGTCGTGGGGTCCTACGAGCAGTACGTC.

This clonotype showed up many times. The chain employs TRBV6-1 and TRBJ2-7; 10 bases are a match to TRBD2. The V gene end was trimmed by 5 bases and the J gene end by 7 bases; junction bases not matched to a gene: 8. This CDR3 has 14 amino acids. Germline V gives CDR1 MNHNS, CDR2 SASEGT. CDR3 in DNA: TGTGCCAGCAGTCCTGGACTAGCGGCTAGGGAGCAGTACTTC. This encodes CASSPGLAAREQYF.

This clonotype was seen more than once but under ten times. This sequence joins TRBV5-1 and TRBJ2-7, with D perhaps matching TRBD2 (5 bases). CDR1 is SGHRS and CDR2 is YFSETQ in the germline V gene. The V end was cut by 0 bases, the J end by 4 bases, with 8 bases between. The CDR3 extends over 13 amino acids. CDR3 DNA: TGCGCCAGCAGCTTGGGGACTTTATACGAGCAGTACTTC. Protein product: CASSLGTLYEQYF.

The chain joins TRBV28 to TRBJ2-1; D is ambiguous. The CDR3 is 14 residues long. V was trimmed by 5 bases and J by 5 bases, leaving 13 bases between them. Looked up from germline, CDR1 is MDHEN and CDR2 is SYDVKM. The CDR3 here is CASSMLTDHNEQFF. The CDR3 DNA reads as TGTGCCAGCAGTATGCTGACTGACCACAATGAGCAGTTCTTC.

This clonotype was seen a few times. The chain joins TRBV28 to TRBJ1-3; TRBD1 is a possible D gene (6 bases). With 2 bases removed from V and 4 bases from J, the gap between germline ends came to 12 bases. The length of the CDR3 is 15 residues. Germline CDR1 is MDHEN and CDR2 is SYDVKM. The CDR3 bases are TGTGCCAGCAGTTTAGTACGACAGGTGGGAAACACCATATATTTT. It encodes CASSLVRQVGNTIYF.

The chain uses TRBV20-1 and TRBJ2-7, with D tentatively TRBD1 or TRBD2 (5 bases each). V was shortened by 0 bases and J by 2 bases, with 11 bases between the two germline ends. The CDR3 covers 14 residues. The germline V gene has CDR1 DFQATT and CDR2 SNEGSKA (reference sequence). In DNA, the CDR3 is TGCAGTGCTAGAGAACTACGAGGGGCCTACGAGCAGTACTTC. Residues: CSARELRGAYEQYF.

This clonotype appeared a few times. V usage is TRBV15 and J usage is TRBJ2-3; TRBD2 matches at 7 bases. This CDR3 is built from 16 residues. Germline-derived CDR1 and CDR2 are LNHNV and YYDKDF (reference sequence). The J segment lost 6 bases and the V segment lost 4 bases, leaving 13 bases of the junction unmatched. The CDR3 loop is CATSKFAAGEVDTQYF. Written as DNA, the CDR3 is TGTGCCACCAGCAAGTTTGCGGCGGGAGAGGTTGATACGCAGTATTTT.

There are a few counts of this clonotype. The chain joins TRBV29-1 to TRBJ2-1; D is possibly TRBD1 (6 bases). V was clipped by 6 bases and J by 14 bases, with 26 bases between them. The CDR3 covers 14 residues. Germline loops: CDR1 SQVTM, CDR2 ANQGSEA. The CDR3 nucleotides are TGCAGCGTAACGGACAGAGGGCTTTACAAGAGAGAGTTCTTC. It encodes CSVTDRGLYKREFF.

The chain employs TRBV2 and TRBJ2-5, with 12 bases aligning to TRBD2. The CDR3 totals 16 residues. J gave up 5 bases and V 4 bases, and 8 bases lay outside the gene matches. Germline loops: CDR1 SNHLY, CDR2 FYNNEI. The chain's CDR3 is CASSGRLAGVKETQYF. CDR3 nucleotide sequence: TGTGCCAGCAGTGGAAGACTAGCGGGAGTGAAGGAGACCCAGTACTTC.

This clonotype appeared a few times. The gene calls are TRBV15 and TRBJ2-1; the match to TRBD1 covers 8 bases. Per the germline V gene, CDR1 is LNHNV and CDR2 is YYDKDF (reference sequence). The J segment lost 3 bases and the V segment lost 1 base, leaving 5 bases of the junction unmatched. CDR3 length: 16 residues. The CDR3 nucleotides are TGTGCCACCAGCAGAGGCTACGGGACAGGCTACAATGAGCAGTTCTTC. It translates to CATSRGYGTGYNEQFF.

The table lists this clonotype with a few counts. V gene TRBV18 combines with J gene TRBJ1-2, with D perhaps matching TRBD1 (5 bases). The germline V gene has CDR1 KGHSH and CDR2 LQKENI. This CDR3 is 13 amino acids long. Trimming shortened V by 4 bases and J by 4 bases, and 10 bases separated the two germline ends. CDR3 sequence (DNA): TGTGCCAGCTCACGGGGACTGATCTATGGCTACACCTTC. Translating gives CASSRGLIYGYTF.

The genes are TRBV6-5 and TRBJ1-3, with D maybe TRBD1 (5 bases). CDR3 length: 15 amino acids. The V end was cut by 6 bases, the J end by 0 bases, with 12 bases between. Germline lookup yields CDR1 MNHEY and CDR2 SVGAGI. CDR3 bases: TGTGCCAGCAGACGAGGGGCGAGCTCTGGAAACACCATATATTTT. As protein: CASRRGASSGNTIYF.

This chain links TRBV5-1 with TRBJ2-5, with 8 bases aligning to TRBD1. The CDR3 loop spans 14 amino acids. The germline V gene has CDR1 SGHRS and CDR2 YFSETQ. V lost 4 bases and J lost 4; bases outside the gene matches: 6. CDR3 sequence (DNA): TGCGCCAGCAGCCCGGGACAGGCCGTAGAGACCCAGTACTTC. Translation gives CASSPGQAVETQYF.